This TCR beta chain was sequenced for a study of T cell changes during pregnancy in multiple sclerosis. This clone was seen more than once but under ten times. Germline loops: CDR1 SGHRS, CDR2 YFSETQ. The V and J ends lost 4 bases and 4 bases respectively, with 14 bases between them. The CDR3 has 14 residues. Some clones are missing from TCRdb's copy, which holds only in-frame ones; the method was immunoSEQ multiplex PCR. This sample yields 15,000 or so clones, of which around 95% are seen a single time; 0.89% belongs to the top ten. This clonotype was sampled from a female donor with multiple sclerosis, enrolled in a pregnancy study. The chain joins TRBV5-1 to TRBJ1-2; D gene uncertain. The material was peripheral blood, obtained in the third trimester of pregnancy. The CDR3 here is CASSLEEGTYGYTF. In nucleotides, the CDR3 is TGCGCCAGCAGCCTGGAAGAGGGAACCTATGGCTACACCTTC.